The 13 T cell receptor beta chains presented below share a single source sample, sequenced in a study of blood T cell repertoires in COVID-19 (dated by TCRdb to between 2020 and 2021). Receptors were amplified or captured by the immunoSEQ multiplex PCR assay. TCRdb provides this immuneACCESS table in a form limited to in-frame rearrangements. Some clones are lacking; in checked studies, under half of them reflect an unresolved V gene, and why the rest are absent is not known. Present in this sample are just over 150,000 clones, 80% to 90% of which were seen just once. Around 15% of the sample lies in the top ten. Sequenced sample: peripheral blood. All receptors come from a woman in her 40s with acute or convalescent COVID-19.

The V call is TRBV21-1, the J call TRBJ1-1; TRBD1, the D gene given by the table, was not confirmed from the DNA. TRBV21-1 is annotated as a pseudogene. There are 15 residues in the CDR3. The CDR3: CASSKGQGSNTEAFF. Here the CDR3 DNA reads TGTGCCAGCAGCAAGGGGCAGGGATCCAACACTGAAGCTTTCTTT.

This clone has only one observation. The chain uses TRBV3-1 (or the pseudogene TRBV3-2) and TRBJ2-1; TRBD2 might be the D (7 bases). The V gene lost 2 bases and the J gene lost 4 bases, with 18 bases spanning the gap. The CDR3 covers 17 residues. Germline CDR1 LGHDT, CDR2 YNNKEL (reference sequence). The CDR3 loop is CASSQWRGGADYNEQFF. In DNA form, the CDR3 reads TGTGCCAGCAGCCAATGGCGTGGGGGGGCCGATTACAATGAGCAGTTCTTC.

The chain is built from TRBV2 and TRBJ2-3, with no clear D. This CDR3 is built from 12 residues. Germline CDR1 reads SNHLY; CDR2 reads FYNNEI. Trimming removed 6 bases from V and 4 bases from J, with 8 bases in between. DNA for the CDR3: TGTGCCAGCAGCTTGAGATCAGATACGCAGTATTTT. It specifies CASSLRSDTQYF.

This chain connects TRBV7-2 to TRBJ2-1; possibly TRBD2 for D (5 bases). Trimming removed 2 bases from V and 11 bases from J, with 10 bases in between. This CDR3 comprises 12 residues. The germline CDR1 and CDR2 sequences are SGHTA and FQGNSA. Written as DNA, the CDR3 is TGTGCCAGCAGCTTACGGGTCGGGAAGCAGTTCTTC. Translated: CASSLRVGKQFF.

The rearrangement uses TRBV2 and TRBJ1-5; maybe TRBD1 (5 bases). Trimming stripped 7 bases from V and 0 bases from J, with 13 bases between. This CDR3 region has 15 residues. Germline assignment: CDR1 SNHLY and CDR2 FYNNEI. CDR3 loop: CASKDTLYSNQPQHF. CDR3 sequence (DNA): TGTGCCAGCAAGGACACCCTCTATAGCAATCAGCCCCAGCATTTT. Together with reference TRBV2 and TRBJ1-5, the CDR3 gives the full variable domain: EPEVTQTPSHQVTQMGQEVILRCVPISNHLYFYWYRQILGQKVEFLVSFYNNEISEKSEIFDDQFSVERPDGSNFTLKIRSTKLEDSAMYFCASKDTLYSNQPQHFGDGTRLSIL.

The chain carries TRBV5-1 and TRBJ1-6; D unclear. The germline V gene encodes CDR1 SGHRS and CDR2 YFSETQ. V was pared by 5 bases and J by 7 bases, with 16 bases between. There are 15 residues in the CDR3. The CDR3 DNA reads TGCGCCAGCAGGCCGGAAGTCGCCGGGAATTCACCCCTCCACTTT. Translating it yields CASRPEVAGNSPLHF.

This clone was recorded only once. V and J are TRBV2 and TRBJ1-2; 9 bases align to TRBD1. Trimming removed 6 bases from V and 3 bases from J; junction bases left unmatched: 2. This CDR3 has 13 amino acids. Germline CDR1 and CDR2: SNHLY and FYNNEI. The CDR3 DNA reads as TGTGCCAGCAGGGGACAGGGATACTATGGCTACACCTTC. Encoded protein: CASRGQGYYGYTF.

This chain joins TRBV7-2 and TRBJ2-3, with D uncertain. Trimming stripped 0 bases from V and 1 base from J, with 8 bases between. This CDR3 is built from 15 residues. CDR1 SGHTA and CDR2 FQGNSA come from the germline V gene. The DNA of the CDR3 is TGTGCCAGCAGCTTAGCGGTCGGTCGCACAGATACGCAGTATTTT. Amino acids: CASSLAVGRTDTQYF.

The chain has TRBV10-3 and TRBJ1-2; TRBD1 matches at 7 bases. CDR1 is ENHRY and CDR2 is SYGVKD in the germline V gene. J lost 6 bases, V lost 4 bases, and 17 bases had no gene match. The CDR3 spans 17 residues. The CDR3 here is CAISAPPQTGKTDGYTF. The DNA for the CDR3 is TGTGCCATCAGTGCCCCTCCGCAGACAGGGAAAACGGATGGCTACACCTTC.

The rearrangement links TRBV9 to TRBJ2-1; TRBD2 aligns across 9 bases. CDR1 and CDR2 (germline): SGDLS, YYNGEE. Germline trimming cut 0 bases from V and 5 bases from J; bases unmatched to any gene: 6. The CDR3 is 16 residues long. The CDR3 DNA follows: TGTGCCAGCAGCGTAGCAGCGGGAGGCCTTAACAATGAGCAGTTCTTC. Translated, it gives CASSVAAGGLNNEQFF.

The DNA of the CDR3 is TGTGCCAGCACGAGACCCACAGGGGCTAACTACGAGCAGTACTTC. Residues: CASTRPTGANYEQYF. This chain connects TRBV28 to TRBJ2-7; TRBD1 matches at 7 bases. CDR1 and CDR2 from the germline V gene are MDHEN and SYDVKM. This CDR3 region has 15 residues. Trimming cost V 7 bases and J 3 bases; bases outside gene matches: 12. Looking up the rest from reference TRBV28 and TRBJ2-7 gives the full variable domain: DVKVTQSSRYLVKRTGEKVFLECVQDMDHENMFWYRQDPGLGLRLIYFSYDVKMKEKGDIPEGYSVSREKKERFSLILESASTNQTSMYLCASTRPTGANYEQYFGPGTRLTVT.

This CDR3 is CASSGQGAPGELFF. For the CDR3, the DNA is TGTGCCAGCTCAGGACAGGGGGCGCCCGGGGAGCTGTTTTTT. The chain couples TRBV6-5 to TRBJ2-2; 11 nucleotides agree with TRBD1. Unmatched junction bases numbered 5, after V lost 8 bases and J lost 6 bases. The germline V gene has CDR1 MNHEY and CDR2 SVGAGI. This CDR3 is built from 14 residues.

This chain joins TRBV11-3 and TRBJ2-3; 10 nucleotides agree with TRBD1. V gave up 4 bases and J gave up 1 base; unmatched junction bases: 5. Germline V gene data show CDR1 as SGHNT and CDR2 as YENEEA. This CDR3 contains 16 residues. Here the CDR3 DNA reads TGTGCCAGCAGCTCTGGGACAGGGGTCGGCACAGATACGCAGTATTTT. This sequence encodes CASSSGTGVGTDTQYF.